This TCR beta chain was captured in a study of shared clonotypes between healthy human individuals. This table comes from immunoSEQ multiplex PCR, and its TCRdb copy is limited to in-frame clones, with some not included. The data contain 2 million to 2.5 million clones, roughly 95% of them singletons. V gave up 1 base and J gave up 3 bases, with 13 bases separating them. The V gene's germline CDR1 is SGHDT and CDR2 YYEEEE. CDR3 length: 15 residues. Sequenced: naive CD4+ T cells sorted from blood. Noted subset: CD45RA+ positively selected. The source is a man younger than 30 in good health. This chain links TRBV5-6 with TRBJ1-1, with D perhaps matching TRBD1 (6 bases). The CDR3 DNA is TGTGCCAGCAGCTTGCTTCCGGGGGCTGACACTGAAGCTTTCTTT. It encodes CASSLLPGADTEAFF.